Presented here are 21 T cell receptor beta chains from one specimen sequenced in a study of blood T cell repertoires in COVID-19. TCRdb's copy holds only in-frame clones and misses some; the assay was immunoSEQ multiplex PCR. The profile covers over 10,000 clones, with over 70% appearing a single time and under 7% taken by the ten largest. Sequencing was carried out using peripheral blood. The receptor source for this set is a man between 60 and 75 years old with COVID-19, enrolled during active disease.

CDR3 nucleotides: TGTGCCAGCTCAGATACCCAGGGGTCTGGAAACACCATATATTTT. Its protein is CASSDTQGSGNTIYF. V usage is TRBV18 and J usage is TRBJ1-3, with D possibly TRBD1 on 6 matching bases. The CDR3 loop spans 15 amino acids. With 5 bases removed from V and 1 base from J, the gap between germline ends came to 12 bases. Germline V gene data show CDR1 as KGHSH and CDR2 as LQKENI.

The chain couples TRBV2 to TRBJ1-4, with 11 bases that match TRBD1. Per the germline V gene, CDR1 is SNHLY and CDR2 is FYNNEI. This CDR3 is built from 14 residues. The V segment lost 2 bases and the J segment 10 bases; nucleotides outside the gene matches: 3. This CDR3 is CASSEPGTGGKLFF. The CDR3 nucleotides read TGTGCCAGCAGTGAACCTGGGACAGGGGGAAAACTGTTTTTT.

The V call is TRBV5-1, the J call TRBJ1-1; D remains unclear. The length of the CDR3 is 14 residues. V was pared by 1 base and J by 5 bases, with 12 bases between. Germline V gene data show CDR1 as SGHRS and CDR2 as YFSETQ. CDR3 nucleotides: TGCGCCAGCAGCTTGCCCTCCAGTATTACTGAAGCTTTCTTT. This encodes CASSLPSSITEAFF.

This chain links TRBV18 with TRBJ2-5; weak D call: TRBD2 (6 bases). There are 15 residues in the CDR3. Trimming pared 0 bases from V and 5 bases from J, leaving 13 bases between. Looked up from germline, CDR1 is KGHSH and CDR2 is LQKENI. The CDR3 sequence: CASSPPGRSGETQYF. For the CDR3, the DNA is TGTGCCAGCTCACCACCGGGGAGGAGCGGGGAGACCCAGTACTTC. Looking up the rest from reference TRBV18 and TRBJ2-5 gives the full variable domain: NAGVMQNPRHLVRRRGQEARLRCSPMKGHSHVYWYRQLPEEGLKFMVYLQKENIIDESGMPKERFSAEFPKEGPSILRIQQVVRGDSAAYFCASSPPGRSGETQYFGPGTRLLVL.

The chain joins TRBV7-6 to TRBJ2-1; 8 nucleotides agree with TRBD2. The V gene end was trimmed by 3 bases and the J gene end by 1 base; junction bases not matched to a gene: 8. Germline CDR1 is SGHVS and CDR2 is FNYEAQ. The CDR3 is 17 amino acids. The CDR3 DNA sequence: TGTGCCAGCAGCTTTCGAAGCGGGAGTGGGTCCTACAATGAGCAGTTCTTC. The encoded protein is CASSFRSGSGSYNEQFF.

The rearrangement joins TRBV5-4 to TRBJ1-4; 9 positions match TRBD1. This CDR3 region has 16 residues. V was clipped by 2 bases and J by 0 bases; unmatched bases: 2. Germline CDR1 reads SGHNT; CDR2 reads YYREEE (reference sequence). The CDR3 sequence: CASSLTGGATNEKLFF. The CDR3 DNA is TGTGCCAGCAGCTTAACAGGGGGCGCAACTAATGAAAAACTGTTTTTT.

DNA for the CDR3: TGCAGCGGGGCGCGGGGGGGCCATAGTGAGCAGTTCTTC. Protein: CSGARGGHSEQFF. V and J are TRBV29-1 and TRBJ2-1, with 9 bases identical to TRBD2. There are 13 residues in the CDR3. V gave up 7 bases and J gave up 9 bases; unmatched junction bases: 10. Germline V gene data show CDR1 as SQVTM and CDR2 as ANQGSEA.

The chain uses TRBV6-6 and TRBJ1-5; TRBD1 might be the D (5 bases). V was shortened by 7 bases and J by 7 bases, with 17 bases between the two germline ends. The CDR3 spans 14 residues. Per the germline V gene, CDR1 is MNHNY and CDR2 is SVGAGI (reference sequence). The CDR3 bases are TGTGCCAGCACCCAAGGACAACCCCAACAGCCCCAGCATTTT. Protein product: CASTQGQPQQPQHF.

The V and J genes are TRBV6-6 and TRBJ2-1; D not resolved. CDR1 and CDR2 from the germline V gene are MNHNY and SVGAGI (reference sequence). The CDR3 spans 14 residues. Trimming cost V 4 bases and J 5 bases, with 12 bases left between them. The CDR3 loop is CASSLAAKHNEQFF. The CDR3 DNA is TGTGCCAGCAGTTTAGCCGCCAAACACAATGAGCAGTTCTTC.

The chain is built from TRBV2 and TRBJ1-5; tentative D call: TRBD1 (6 bases). V gave up 7 bases and J gave up 3 bases, with 10 bases separating them. Germline CDR1 and CDR2: SNHLY and FYNNEI. The CDR3 covers 13 residues. CDR3 amino acids: CASNNRANQPQHF. The CDR3 DNA is TGTGCCAGCAATAACAGGGCCAATCAGCCCCAGCATTTT.

The V gene is TRBV4-3, the J gene TRBJ1-2; 9 bases are shared with TRBD1. The germline CDR1 and CDR2 sequences are LGHNA and YSLEER. With V trimmed by 0 bases and J by 2 bases, 13 bases remained unmatched. This CDR3 has 19 amino acids. CDR3 amino acids: CASSQDLFEGTGNNYGYTF. DNA of the CDR3: TGCGCCAGCAGCCAAGACTTGTTTGAAGGGACAGGGAACAACTATGGCTACACCTTC.

This clone appeared a few times. The chain couples TRBV2 to TRBJ2-7; a weak D match, TRBD2 (5 bases). The CDR3 contains 16 residues. The V end was cut by 0 bases, the J end by 6 bases, with 18 bases between. The germline CDR1 and CDR2 sequences are SNHLY and FYNNEI. CDR3 bases: TGTGCCAGCAGTGAAGCGAGAGGGATGGGTCTGCGCGAGCAGTACTTC. Translation gives CASSEARGMGLREQYF.

This clone has just one count. The chain couples TRBV7-2 to TRBJ1-5; 12 bases agree with TRBD1. Unmatched junction bases numbered 4, after V lost 4 bases and J lost 6 bases. CDR1 and CDR2 (germline): SGHTA, FQGNSA. This CDR3 comprises 15 residues. In nucleotides, the CDR3 is TGTGCCAGCAGCTGGGGGACAGGGGGCGGTCAGCCCCAGCATTTT. This codes for CASSWGTGGGQPQHF.

This clone was found once. The same CDR3 arises from other DNA sequences in this sample as well. The chain joins TRBV11-1 to TRBJ1-6; 8 bases align to TRBD1. CDR1 is SGHAT, CDR2 FQDESV, per germline (reference sequence). This CDR3 has 14 amino acids. Trimming at V came to 5 bases and at J to 5 bases, leaving 2 bases not matched to a gene. The DNA of the CDR3 is TGTGCCAGCAGCAGGACAGGGAATAATTCACCCCTCCACTTT. Amino acid sequence: CASSRTGNNSPLHF.

Only a few counts were recorded for this clone. V gene TRBV5-1 combines with J gene TRBJ1-1; no definite D call. Trimming pared 2 bases from V and 0 bases from J, leaving 5 bases between. The germline V gene has CDR1 SGHRS and CDR2 YFSETQ. The CDR3 sequence is 13 residues long. The CDR3 sequence is CASSFDMNTEAFF. CDR3 coding DNA: TGCGCCAGCAGCTTCGACATGAACACTGAAGCTTTCTTT. The variable domain in full, with the rest retrieved from reference TRBV5-1 and TRBJ1-1, is KAGVTQTPRYLIKTRGQQVTLSCSPISGHRSVSWYQQTPGQGLQFLFEYFSETQRNKGNFPGRFSGRQFSNSRSEMNVSTLELGDSALYLCASSFDMNTEAFFGQGTRLTVV.

V usage is TRBV9 and J usage is TRBJ1-2; possibly TRBD1 for D (5 bases). Trimming removed 0 bases at V and 4 bases at J, with 16 bases between. Looked up from germline, CDR1 is SGDLS and CDR2 is YYNGEE. The CDR3 covers 16 residues. Here the CDR3 reads CASSVDGARISYGYTF. The CDR3 DNA reads as TGTGCCAGCAGCGTAGATGGGGCGCGCATTAGCTATGGCTACACCTTC.

This sequence joins TRBV13 and TRBJ1-2; unclear D gene. This CDR3 spans 16 amino acids. Germline CDR1 and CDR2: PRHDT and FYEKMQ (reference sequence). V dropped 0 bases and J dropped 6 bases, with 17 bases sitting between them. The CDR3 region has the DNA TGTGCCAGCAGCTTAGGCGTTGGGCAGATAGGTAATGGCTACACCTTC. It encodes CASSLGVGQIGNGYTF. The full variable domain, with the rest looked up from reference TRBV13 and TRBJ1-2, is AAGVIQSPRHLIKEKRETATLKCYPIPRHDTVYWYQQGPGQDPQFLISFYEKMQSDKGSIPDRFSAQQFSDYHSELNMSSLELGDSALYFCASSLGVGQIGNGYTFGSGTRLTVV.

This clone came up a few times. The chain carries TRBV19 and TRBJ1-6; a weak D match, TRBD1 (5 bases). This CDR3 region has 14 residues. The V end was cut by 5 bases, the J end by 7 bases, with 12 bases between. The germline V gene encodes CDR1 LNHDA and CDR2 SQIVND (reference sequence). As DNA, the CDR3 is TGTGCCAGTAGTGCGGACATCTTGAATTCACCCCTCCACTTT. This encodes CASSADILNSPLHF.

The chain employs TRBV12-3 or TRBV12-4 and TRBJ1-1; no definite D call. V lost 5 bases to trimming and J lost 3 bases, with 10 bases between them. This CDR3 spans 13 amino acids. The chain's CDR3 is CASSLPGDTEAFF. CDR3 coding DNA: TGTGCCAGCAGTCTTCCGGGAGACACTGAAGCTTTCTTT.

This clone was detected only a few times. The chain employs TRBV24-1 and TRBJ1-4; TRBD1 matches 8 bases. This CDR3 region has 15 residues. CDR1 and CDR2 (germline): KGHDR, SFDVKD. The ends lost 4 bases at V and 3 bases at J; junction bases unmatched: 3. CDR3 DNA sequence: TGTGCCACCAGTGAGGGGGACAGGCCTAATGAAAAACTGTTTTTT. Amino acids: CATSEGDRPNEKLFF.

This clone came up a few times. The chain recombines TRBV6-5 with TRBJ2-5; 8 nucleotides match TRBD1. V dropped 5 bases and J dropped 5; count of bases not matched to a gene: 7. CDR3 length: 14 residues. The germline V gene has CDR1 MNHEY and CDR2 SVGAGI. For the CDR3, the DNA is TGTGCCAGCAGTAATCAGGGGGCTTGGGAGACCCAGTACTTC. This encodes CASSNQGAWETQYF.